The TCR beta chain under discussion was sequenced for a study of immune evolution from preneoplasia to lung adenocarcinoma. The V and J ends lost 0 bases and 6 bases, in that order; junction bases with no gene match: 11. In germline, CDR1 is SEHNR, CDR2 FQNEAQ (reference sequence). CDR3 length: 18 residues. Method: immunoSEQ multiplex PCR; TCRdb's copy keeps in-frame clones and lacks some. The sample lists roughly 8,300 clones, approximately 85% occurring once. Patients had resection in Japan or China between the mid-2010s and the late 2010s. Comments on this clone: The antigen remains unidentified.

General observations from the study: Normal lung had the highest top T cell clone frequencies.

Sequenced: FFPE minimally invasive lung adenocarcinoma tissue. The V gene is TRBV7-9, the J gene TRBJ1-6; 7 bases are shared with TRBD1. The TCR sequence derives from a person in their 70s with lung adenocarcinoma. CDR3 residues: CASSLALAAGGLNSPLHF. CDR3 bases: TGTGCCAGCAGCTTAGCGTTGGCCGCAGGGGGACTTAATTCACCCCTCCACTTT.